These 7 T cell receptor beta chains share one sample of origin, sequenced in a study of shared clonotypes between healthy human individuals. The protocol was immunoSEQ multiplex PCR, while the TCRdb copy is restricted to in-frame clones and leaves out a portion. The sample shows roughly 2,500,000 clones, over 85% of them seen only once. Sequenced material: naive CD4+ T cells from PBMCs. Subset meaning: CD45RA+ positively selected. These receptors were collected from a young man in good health. Some clones in this sample may be carry-over from other donors' samples.

This CDR3 reads CASTLTRDRGSAFF. The CDR3 bases are TGTGCCAGCACCCTGACGCGGGACAGAGGGAGCGCTTTCTTT. This chain links TRBV7-2 with TRBJ1-1; 7 nucleotides line up with TRBD1. Germline trimming cut 7 bases from V and 11 bases from J; bases unmatched to any gene: 16. The CDR3 sequence is 14 residues long. The V gene's germline CDR1 is SGHTA and CDR2 FQGNSA. Combining the CDR3 with reference TRBV7-2 and TRBJ1-1 gives the whole variable domain GAGVSQSPSNKVTEKGKDVELRCDPISGHTALYWYRQSLGQGLEFLIYFQGNSAPDKSGLPSDRFSAERTGGSVSTLTIQRTQQEDSAVYLCASTLTRDRGSAFFGQGTRLTVV.

The V call is TRBV28, the J call TRBJ1-1, with D possibly being TRBD1 (5 bases). The CDR3 consists of 16 residues. V lost 3 bases, J lost 4 bases, and 18 bases lay in between. Germline-derived CDR1 and CDR2 are MDHEN and SYDVKM. CDR3 DNA: TGTGCCAGCAGTTTTAGGGGTAGGGGATCGGGCACTGAAGCTTTCTTT. Residues: CASSFRGRGSGTEAFF.

This chain joins TRBV29-1 and TRBJ2-3; 8 nucleotides agree with TRBD1. CDR1 is SQVTM and CDR2 is ANQGSEA in the germline V gene. Germline trimming cut 7 bases from V and 4 bases from J; bases unmatched to any gene: 7. The length of the CDR3 is 13 residues. CDR3 in amino acids: CSGGGQGPDTQYF. The CDR3 DNA sequence: TGCAGCGGGGGTGGACAGGGCCCAGATACGCAGTATTTT.

This chain uses TRBV2 with TRBJ1-2; no clear D. V dropped 7 bases and J dropped 4 bases, with 16 bases sitting between them. Germline assignment: CDR1 SNHLY and CDR2 FYNNEI. This CDR3 spans 14 amino acids. CDR3 DNA: TGTGCCAGCACCCCTTTTGCAGAGGGCTATGGCTACACCTTC. This translates into CASTPFAEGYGYTF.

This clone was observed a single time. The chain is built from TRBV7-2 and TRBJ1-4, with D uncertain. V was clipped by 0 bases and J by 12 bases, with 11 bases between them. The CDR3 consists of 13 residues. CDR1 is SGHTA, CDR2 FQGNSA, per germline. The chain's CDR3 is CASSLAPGRELFF. The CDR3 DNA reads as TGTGCCAGCAGCTTAGCGCCGGGCAGAGAACTGTTTTTT.

This clone occurred once. The CDR3 sequence: CASSLTSGRVEQFF. The CDR3 DNA is TGCGCCAGCAGCTTGACTAGCGGGAGGGTTGAGCAGTTCTTC. This chain uses TRBV5-1 with TRBJ2-1; 13 bases agree with TRBD2. This CDR3 has 14 residues. Germline loops: CDR1 SGHRS, CDR2 YFSETQ. The junction had 1 base not matched to a gene; V was cut back by 1 base and J by 9 bases.

This chain links TRBV20-1 with TRBJ2-7; D gene uncertain. Per germline, CDR1 DFQATT and CDR2 SNEGSKA (reference sequence). There are 10 residues in the CDR3. V lost 3 bases, J lost 13 bases, and 13 bases lay in between. CDR3 coding DNA: TGCAGTGCTAGTAAAACGGACCACTACTTC. Its translation is CSASKTDHYF.